These 24 T cell receptor beta chains share one sample of origin, sequenced in a study of blood T cell repertoires in COVID-19. Sequencing used immunoSEQ multiplex PCR; TCRdb keeps in-frame clones, though not all of them. The table records tens of thousands of clones, more than 85% of them present only once. The sample taken for sequencing was peripheral blood. The receptors derive from a woman older than 75 with acute or convalescent COVID-19.

The gene calls are TRBV4-2 and TRBJ1-1; maybe TRBD1 (5 bases). The germline V and J ends were trimmed by 1 base and 0 bases, with 9 bases remaining between them. The CDR3 extends over 15 amino acids. CDR1 is LGHNA, CDR2 YNFKEQ, per germline. The CDR3 bases are TGTGCCAGCAGCCAAGGGCGGGGGATGAACACTGAAGCTTTCTTT. It is translated as CASSQGRGMNTEAFF.

CDR3 in DNA: TGTGCCAGCAGCCAAGAGGTAGAGATCTATGGCTACACCTTC. Translation gives CASSQEVEIYGYTF. This chain joins TRBV4-2 and TRBJ1-2; no reliable D call. Trimming shortened V by 0 bases and J by 4 bases, and 9 bases separated the two germline ends. The CDR3 has 14 residues. Germline V gene lookup returns CDR1 LGHNA and CDR2 YNFKEQ.

This chain joins TRBV18 and TRBJ1-5; D gene unclear. Germline V gives CDR1 KGHSH, CDR2 LQKENI. The CDR3 has 12 amino acids. Trimming pared 5 bases from V and 4 bases from J, leaving 6 bases between. This chain's CDR3 is CASSALNQPQHF. The CDR3 coding sequence is TGTGCCAGCTCAGCGCTTAATCAGCCCCAGCATTTT.

The chain joins TRBV9 to TRBJ2-3; D gene unclear. In germline, CDR1 is SGDLS, CDR2 YYNGEE. CDR3 length: 16 amino acids. Trimming removed 6 bases from V and 1 base from J, with 18 bases in between. CDR3 amino acids: CASTAFSYPGTDTQYF. The CDR3 DNA is TGTGCCAGCACCGCGTTTAGCTACCCAGGCACAGATACGCAGTATTTT.

The CDR3 bases are TGTGCCAGCAGGGGGGACAGGGGTGGGCCTGAAGCTTTCTTT. It codes for CASRGDRGGPEAFF. The chain is built from TRBV25-1 and TRBJ1-1; 10 bases align to TRBD1. Germline CDR1 is MGHDK and CDR2 is SYGVNS. Trimming took 6 bases from V and 6 from J; bases not matched to a gene: 7. The CDR3 spans 14 residues.

The chain carries TRBV7-2 and TRBJ2-3; maybe TRBD1 (5 bases). Trimming took 1 base from V and 14 from J, leaving 19 bases between them. The germline CDR1 and CDR2 sequences are SGHTA and FQGNSA. This CDR3 is 14 amino acids long. This CDR3 reads CASSLGTFSGLRYF. The CDR3 coding sequence is TGTGCCAGCAGCTTAGGAACCTTCTCAGGGTTACGGTATTTT.

The gene calls are TRBV5-5 and TRBJ1-1; D ambiguous. V was clipped by 2 bases and J by 5 bases, with 13 bases between them. The CDR3 runs 14 residues. Per the germline V gene, CDR1 is SGHKS and CDR2 is YYEKEE (reference sequence). CDR3 DNA: TGTGCCAGCAGCTTCCAGGTGGGAGGAACTGAAGCTTTCTTT. Translation: CASSFQVGGTEAFF.

The chain employs TRBV28 and TRBJ2-7; 10 positions agree with TRBD1. The V and J ends lost 2 bases and 1 base, in that order; junction bases with no gene match: 5. Germline CDR1 MDHEN, CDR2 SYDVKM. This CDR3 comprises 16 residues. The CDR3 protein is CASSLTRTGGSYEQYF. CDR3 coding DNA: TGTGCCAGCAGTTTAACTAGGACAGGGGGGTCCTACGAGCAGTACTTC.

The chain has TRBV12-3 or TRBV12-4 and TRBJ1-5, with 7 nucleotides matching TRBD1. The CDR3 is made up of 13 amino acids. V gave up 5 bases and J gave up 5 bases; unmatched junction bases: 3. The CDR3 loop reads CASSLTGDQPQHF. The CDR3 DNA sequence: TGTGCCAGCAGTCTCACAGGGGATCAGCCCCAGCATTTT.

The genes are TRBV6-4 and TRBJ2-1, with 8 nucleotides matching TRBD2. The germline CDR1 and CDR2 sequences are MRHNA and SNTAGT. The CDR3 is 14 amino acids. J was trimmed by 12 bases and V by 5 bases; bases with no gene match: 12. The CDR3 sequence: CASSPVGGDPRQFF. The CDR3, as DNA: TGTGCCAGCAGTCCCGTCGGGGGGGATCCCAGGCAGTTCTTC.

The chain is built from TRBV12-5 and TRBJ1-6, with 8 bases matching TRBD1. V gave up 0 bases and J gave up 6 bases; unmatched junction bases: 10. Per germline, CDR1 LGHNT and CDR2 FRNRAP. This CDR3 contains 18 residues. CDR3 sequence reads: CASGLVGTGYNFNSPLHF. The CDR3 DNA sequence: TGTGCTAGTGGTTTGGTAGGGACAGGATATAATTTTAATTCACCCCTCCACTTT. The entire variable domain, with the rest obtained from reference TRBV12-5 and TRBJ1-6, is as follows: DARVTQTPRHKVTEMGQEVTMRCQPILGHNTVFWYRQTMMQGLELLAYFRNRAPLDDSGMPKDRFSAEMPDATLATLKIQPSEPRDSAVYFCASGLVGTGYNFNSPLHFGNGTRLTVT.

The chain has TRBV5-1 and TRBJ1-2, with 7 bases fitting TRBD1. The length of the CDR3 is 15 residues. Per the germline V gene, CDR1 is SGHRS and CDR2 is YFSETQ. V lost 2 bases to trimming and J lost 2 bases; unmatched junction nucleotides: 6. The CDR3 sequence: CASSFGTVKNYGYTF. Written as DNA, the CDR3 is TGCGCCAGCAGCTTCGGGACAGTTAAGAACTATGGCTACACCTTC.

CDR3 sequence: CASSLDRVNEQFF. DNA of the CDR3: TGCGCCAGCAGCTTGGACAGGGTCAATGAGCAGTTCTTC. This chain connects TRBV5-1 to TRBJ2-1; maybe TRBD1 (6 bases). Trimming left V 0 bases short and J 6 bases short, with 7 bases between. CDR1 SGHRS and CDR2 YFSETQ come from the germline V gene. The CDR3 covers 13 residues.

In this sample, this clone turned up a few times. The rearrangement links TRBV4-2 to TRBJ2-7; TRBD1 matches 11 bases. CDR3 size: 14 residues. The V segment lost 4 bases and the J segment 3 bases; nucleotides outside the gene matches: 2. Looked up from germline, CDR1 is LGHNA and CDR2 is YNFKEQ. This CDR3 is CASSPGTGGYEQYF. The CDR3 DNA reads as TGTGCCAGCAGCCCGGGGACAGGGGGCTACGAGCAGTACTTC.

The rearrangement uses TRBV5-1 and TRBJ2-7; 11 bases match TRBD2. Germline CDR1 reads SGHRS; CDR2 reads YFSETQ. The CDR3 has 16 amino acids. Unmatched junction bases numbered 12, after V lost 3 bases and J lost 7 bases. Written as DNA, the CDR3 is TGCGCCAGCAGCTCTCTAGCGGGGGGACTCTCCGGAGAGCAGTACTTC. As protein: CASSSLAGGLSGEQYF.

The chain carries TRBV19 and TRBJ2-3; D might be TRBD2 (6 bases). The V gene's germline CDR1 is LNHDA and CDR2 SQIVND (reference sequence). This CDR3 spans 15 amino acids. Trimming took 6 bases from V and 3 from J, leaving 16 bases between them. CDR3 nucleotide sequence: TGTGCCAGTAGCCTCACGGGGGAGCGGACAGATACGCAGTATTTT. Its protein product is CASSLTGERTDTQYF.

This chain connects TRBV18 to TRBJ2-3, with unresolved D. The CDR3 loop spans 14 amino acids. In germline, CDR1 is KGHSH, CDR2 LQKENI. With 3 bases removed from V and 2 bases from J, the gap between germline ends came to 9 bases. The CDR3, as DNA: TGTGCCAGCTCACCGGTGAAACACACAGATACGCAGTATTTT. Translating gives CASSPVKHTDTQYF.

The chain's CDR3 is CASSPSGGQETQYF. DNA of the CDR3: TGTGCCAGCAGCCCTAGCGGGGGACAAGAGACCCAGTACTTC. The V call is TRBV2, the J call TRBJ2-5; 10 bases are shared with TRBD2. Trimming at V came to 6 bases and at J to 2 bases, leaving 3 bases not matched to a gene. Germline V gives CDR1 SNHLY, CDR2 FYNNEI. The CDR3 is 14 amino acids.

This chain uses TRBV30 with TRBJ1-4; 8 bases fit TRBD1. V trimming: 2 bases; J trimming: 8 bases; junction bases outside the gene matches: 10. Per germline, CDR1 GTSNPN and CDR2 SVGIG (reference sequence). The CDR3 has 15 amino acids. The CDR3 coding sequence is TGTGCCTGGAGTACTAGGACAGGGATAGGGGAAAAACTGTTTTTT. Amino acids: CAWSTRTGIGEKLFF.

The V call is TRBV18, the J call TRBJ1-1; no reliable D call. Germline loops: CDR1 KGHSH, CDR2 LQKENI. This CDR3 region has 12 residues. Between the trimmed V and J ends, which lost 2 bases and 7 bases, there was a span of 8 bases. CDR3 region: CASSPNGIEAFF. The DNA for the CDR3 is TGTGCCAGCTCACCAAATGGCATTGAAGCTTTCTTT.

The chain is built from TRBV9 and TRBJ1-4, with D perhaps matching TRBD1 (6 bases). V gave up 0 bases and J gave up 10 bases, with 19 bases separating them. Germline values: CDR1 SGDLS, CDR2 YYNGEE. The CDR3 consists of 16 residues. The CDR3 DNA sequence: TGTGCCAGCAGCGTAGAAGAGACAGGTGGGATCGGAAAACTGTTTTTT. This sequence encodes CASSVEETGGIGKLFF.

V usage is TRBV9 and J usage is TRBJ1-3; D remains unclear. The V end was cut by 0 bases, the J end by 0 bases, with 7 bases between. The CDR3 length is 15 residues. Germline lookup yields CDR1 SGDLS and CDR2 YYNGEE. CDR3 coding DNA: TGTGCCAGCAGCGTAGGAGGGTTCTCTGGAAACACCATATATTTT. Encoded protein: CASSVGGFSGNTIYF.

V and J are TRBV7-6 and TRBJ1-2; no reliable D call. V was cut by 1 base and J by 1 base, with 4 bases left in between. From germline, CDR1 is SGHVS and CDR2 FNYEAQ. The CDR3 contains 13 residues. The CDR3 sequence: CASSLDSNYGYTF. CDR3 coding DNA: TGTGCCAGCAGCTTAGATAGTAACTATGGCTACACCTTC.

This clone was counted a single time. V gene TRBV7-2 combines with J gene TRBJ1-1; D is unresolved. The CDR3 has 14 residues. Per the germline V gene, CDR1 is SGHTA and CDR2 is FQGNSA. With 5 bases removed from V and 4 bases from J, the gap between germline ends came to 14 bases. CDR3 DNA: TGTGCCAGCAGCCCTGGGCCCATGGGCACTGAAGCTTTCTTT. Its protein product is CASSPGPMGTEAFF. The full variable domain, its missing parts supplied by reference TRBV7-2 and TRBJ1-1, is GAGVSQSPSNKVTEKGKDVELRCDPISGHTALYWYRQSLGQGLEFLIYFQGNSAPDKSGLPSDRFSAERTGGSVSTLTIQRTQQEDSAVYLCASSPGPMGTEAFFGQGTRLTVV.